This T cell receptor (beta chain) came from a study of blood T cell repertoires in COVID-19. Overall study: Samples representing acute and convalescent COVID-19 were sourced from the United States, Italy and Spain.

Original analysis: The assay estimated nucleated cells by amplifying reference gene primers. Some clones are missing from TCRdb's copy, which holds only in-frame ones; the method was immunoSEQ multiplex PCR. For V, J and clone size, that table is used; D and trimming come from the DNA. The top ten clones hold approximately 3.9% of a sample with 100,000 to 150,000 clones, about 80% of them seen once. Deletions cut 3 bases from V and 4 bases from J, with 18 bases between. CDR1 and CDR2 (germline): LGHDT, YNNKEL (reference sequence). The CDR3 length is 17 residues. The V call is TRBV3-1 (or the pseudogene TRBV3-2), the J call TRBJ1-4, with D possibly being TRBD1 (5 bases). This clonotype was obtained from a woman between 45 and 60 years old with acute or convalescent COVID-19. Source material: peripheral blood. In nucleotides, the CDR3 is TGTGCCAGCAGCCACCAGACGGGCGGGACCTTTAATGAAAAACTGTTTTTT. Protein sequence: CASSHQTGGTFNEKLFF.